The 28 T cell receptor beta chains below all came from one sample that was sequenced in a study of T-cell reconstitution after alpha-beta-depleted transplantation in children. Construction of the TCRbeta library involved unique molecular identifiers. TCRdb used MiXCR to reprocess the PCR reads, holding one entry per CDR3 protein. The sample yields about 980,000 distinct CDR3 sequences, 25% to 35% seen once. The sample was PBMCs, mostly from graft donor cells, taken 360 days after TCRalphabeta/CD19-depleted stem cell transplant. The receptors shown here come from a boy under two years old who had a stem cell transplant for SCID, so the T cells may come from the graft donor.

This chain joins TRBV12-3 or TRBV12-4 and TRBJ2-1; D uncertain. Trimming left V 2 bases short and J 5 bases short, with 19 bases between. The CDR3 covers 17 residues. DNA of the CDR3: TGTGCCAGCAGTTTATCCCTAAGGCCTAGGGAAGACAATGAGCAGTTCTTC. Protein product: CASSLSLRPREDNEQFF.

This clonotype has just a few counts. The chain joins TRBV7-2 to TRBJ2-2; D ambiguous. The V end was cut by 3 bases, the J end by 5 bases, with 13 bases between. Germline-derived CDR1 and CDR2 are SGHTA and FQGNSA. The CDR3 loop spans 15 amino acids. CDR3 in amino acids: CASSFTPVGTGELFF. The CDR3 nucleotides read TGTGCCAGCAGCTTCACTCCGGTTGGAACCGGGGAGCTGTTTTTT.

The chain has TRBV25-1 and TRBJ2-3; no clear D gene. The length of the CDR3 is 15 residues. V dropped 6 bases and J dropped 3 bases, with 16 bases sitting between them. Per the germline V gene, CDR1 is MGHDK and CDR2 is SYGVNS. As DNA, the CDR3 is TGTGCCAGCAGACAAGAGCGCGTTAAGACAGATACGCAGTATTTT. Its protein product is CASRQERVKTDTQYF.

This chain links TRBV12-5 with TRBJ2-7; 8 nucleotides align to TRBD2. Germline CDR1 and CDR2: LGHNT and FRNRAP. Trimming took 2 bases from V and 3 from J; bases not matched to a gene: 12. CDR3 length: 17 amino acids. The CDR3 DNA reads as TGTGCTAGTGGTTTGCCTCCTTTAGCGGGGTGGGACTACGAGCAGTACTTC. It translates to CASGLPPLAGWDYEQYF.

J is TRBJ1-2 and V is TRBV29-1; a weak D match, TRBD1 (6 bases). CDR1 is SQVTM and CDR2 is ANQGSEA in the germline V gene. The length of the CDR3 is 11 residues. The V and J ends lost 6 bases and 4 bases respectively, with 9 bases between them. Written as DNA, the CDR3 is TGCAGCGTAGGGACACTCTATGGCTACACCTTC. Its protein product is CSVGTLYGYTF. Full variable domain (missing parts from reference TRBV29-1 and TRBJ1-2): SAVISQKPSRDICQRGTSLTIQCQVDSQVTMMFWYRQQPGQSLTLIATANQGSEATYESGFVIDKFPISRPNLTFSTLTVSNMSPEDSSIYLCSVGTLYGYTFGSGTRLTVV.

This clonotype was counted a single time. The chain couples TRBV7-9 to TRBJ2-5, with 7 bases fitting TRBD1. The V gene end was trimmed by 5 bases and the J gene end by 0 bases; junction bases not matched to a gene: 9. From germline, CDR1 is SEHNR and CDR2 FQNEAQ (reference sequence). The CDR3 has 16 amino acids. CDR3 in DNA: TGTGCCAGCAGCCCCCCGGGACAGCTGTACCAAGAGACCCAGTACTTC. Its translation: CASSPPGQLYQETQYF.

V gene TRBV20-1 combines with J gene TRBJ1-5, with D possibly TRBD1 on 5 matching bases. The CDR3 consists of 17 residues. Trimming took 0 bases from V and 0 from J, leaving 15 bases between them. The germline gives CDR1 DFQATT, CDR2 SNEGSKA (reference sequence). The chain's CDR3 is CSARDPVLGHSNQPQHF. Written as DNA, the CDR3 is TGCAGTGCTAGAGACCCGGTATTGGGGCATAGCAATCAGCCCCAGCATTTT.

This clonotype was recorded a few times. The gene calls are TRBV20-1 and TRBJ2-5, with D maybe TRBD2 (5 bases). CDR3 length equals 15 residues. Germline CDR1 DFQATT, CDR2 SNEGSKA (reference sequence). Trimming pared 3 bases from V and 5 bases from J, leaving 19 bases between. The CDR3 sequence is CSASLQRISQETQYF. As DNA, the CDR3 is TGCAGTGCTAGTTTACAGCGGATTAGTCAGGAGACCCAGTACTTC.

This clonotype was seen a few times. The chain joins TRBV9 to TRBJ1-5; possible D gene TRBD1, 5 bases. V gave up 3 bases and J gave up 4 bases, with 20 bases separating them. The CDR3 loop spans 17 amino acids. The germline V gene encodes CDR1 SGDLS and CDR2 YYNGEE. The CDR3 loop is CASSAGTAPALNQPQHF. Written as DNA, the CDR3 is TGTGCCAGCAGCGCCGGGACGGCCCCTGCTCTAAATCAGCCCCAGCATTTT.

V usage is TRBV6-1 and J usage is TRBJ2-3; 11 bases are a match to TRBD1. CDR3 length equals 16 residues. Germline V gene sequence: CDR1 MNHNS, CDR2 SASEGT. Unmatched junction bases numbered 14, after V lost 6 bases and J lost 9 bases. The CDR3 DNA sequence: TGTGCCAGCAGCCCTCGGGACAGGGGGGCCCAGGGGACGCAGTATTTT. Protein: CASSPRDRGAQGTQYF.

This clonotype appeared once. This sequence joins TRBV24-1 and TRBJ2-3; D perhaps matches TRBD2 (5 bases). The ends were cut back, 2 bases at V and 9 bases at J, with 8 bases in the middle. Germline CDR1 is KGHDR and CDR2 is SFDVKD. The CDR3 consists of 12 residues. DNA for the CDR3: TGTGCCACCAGTGATTCATGGGAGACGCAGTATTTT. Translation gives CATSDSWETQYF.

This clonotype showed up just a few times. The rearrangement links TRBV6-2 or TRBV6-3 to TRBJ2-7; D not resolved. Looked up from germline, CDR1 is MNHEY and CDR2 is SVGEGT. Deletions cut 5 bases from V and 3 bases from J, with 8 bases between. There are 12 residues in the CDR3. CDR3 amino acids: CASSQTLYEQYF. DNA for the CDR3: TGTGCCAGCAGTCAGACCCTCTACGAGCAGTACTTC.

This chain joins TRBV4-1 and TRBJ2-3, with D perhaps assigned TRBD1 or TRBD2 (5 bases each). The CDR3 length is 17 residues. The germline CDR1 and CDR2 sequences are MGHRA and YSYEKL. Trimming took 3 bases from V and 1 from J, leaving 17 bases between them. The CDR3 nucleotides read TGCGCCAGCAGCCATGGTGAGGGGCTGCGCCGCACAGATACGCAGTATTTT. As protein: CASSHGEGLRRTDTQYF.

This clonotype has ten or more counts. The rearrangement links TRBV3-1 to TRBJ1-1; the D gene is possibly TRBD1 (5 bases). The CDR3 runs to 13 residues. Deletions cut 3 bases from V and 4 bases from J, with 9 bases between. Germline V CDR1 and CDR2: LGHDT, YNNKEL (reference sequence). CDR3 in amino acids: CASSQGRGTEAFF. The CDR3 DNA reads TGTGCCAGCAGCCAGGGGCGGGGCACTGAAGCTTTCTTT.

The chain combines TRBV12-3 or TRBV12-4 with TRBJ2-1, with 7 bases lining up with TRBD2. V dropped 3 bases and J dropped 4; count of bases not matched to a gene: 18. The CDR3 loop spans 19 amino acids. This CDR3 reads CASSLNPGFASGLYNEQFF. DNA of the CDR3: TGTGCCAGCAGTTTGAATCCGGGTTTCGCTAGCGGACTATACAATGAGCAGTTCTTC.

This clonotype has a handful of counts. J is TRBJ2-3 and V is TRBV7-9; D perhaps matches TRBD1 (5 bases). In germline, CDR1 is SEHNR, CDR2 FQNEAQ (reference sequence). Trimming pared 0 bases from V and 7 bases from J, leaving 20 bases between. CDR3 length: 17 residues. CDR3 sequence: CASSLAVSSRKGYTQYF. CDR3 nucleotides: TGTGCCAGCAGCTTAGCGGTGTCCAGCCGGAAGGGGTATACGCAGTATTTT. The full variable domain, with the rest looked up from reference TRBV7-9 and TRBJ2-3, is DTGVSQNPRHKITKRGQNVTFRCDPISEHNRLYWYRQTLGQGPEFLTYFQNEAQLEKSRLLSDRFSAERPKGSFSTLEIQRTEQGDSAMYLCASSLAVSSRKGYTQYFGPGTRLTVL.

This chain connects TRBV6-5 to TRBJ2-1; 11 nucleotides agree with TRBD2. CDR1 is MNHEY and CDR2 is SVGAGI in the germline V gene. The CDR3 loop spans 16 amino acids. V lost 2 bases, J lost 3 bases, and 3 bases stayed unmatched. CDR3 sequence reads: CASSYLLAGGYNEQFF. DNA for the CDR3: TGTGCCAGCAGTTACCTCCTAGCGGGGGGCTACAATGAGCAGTTCTTC.

In its sample, this clonotype was seen once. The rearrangement links TRBV19 to TRBJ1-6; D may be TRBD1 (6 bases). CDR1 is LNHDA, CDR2 SQIVND, per germline (reference sequence). V gave up 7 bases and J gave up 9 bases, with 22 bases separating them. CDR3 length equals 16 residues. The CDR3 spells CASMAQPPLGGSPLHF. In DNA form, the CDR3 reads TGTGCCAGTATGGCCCAACCACCCTTAGGGGGTTCACCCCTCCACTTT.

The genes are TRBV5-1 and TRBJ2-1, with D perhaps matching TRBD1 (6 bases). V lost 0 bases and J 4 bases, leaving 11 bases between the germline ends. Germline V gene sequence: CDR1 SGHRS, CDR2 YFSETQ. The CDR3 spans 15 residues. The CDR3, as DNA: TGCGCCAGCAGCTTGGTGACAGGTACATACAATGAGCAGTTCTTC. This gives the protein CASSLVTGTYNEQFF.

This clonotype came up a few times. This chain joins TRBV28 and TRBJ1-3, with D perhaps matching TRBD1 (5 bases). The germline V gene has CDR1 MDHEN and CDR2 SYDVKM. Trimming stripped 1 base from V and 0 bases from J, with 16 bases between. The CDR3 has 18 amino acids. Here the CDR3 DNA reads TGTGCCAGCAGTTTATTGGTCCCGACAGTCCTCTCTGGAAACACCATATATTTT. It encodes CASSLLVPTVLSGNTIYF.

The CDR3 spells CASSPRVDSNYGYTF. CDR3 DNA: TGCGCCAGCAGCCCCCGGGTGGACAGCAACTATGGCTACACCTTC. The chain joins TRBV5-1 to TRBJ1-2, with TRBD1 as a possible D gene (6 bases). Trimming stripped 4 bases from V and 2 bases from J, with 15 bases between. Per germline, CDR1 SGHRS and CDR2 YFSETQ. The CDR3 has 15 residues.

The chain links TRBV11-1 to TRBJ2-7, with D perhaps matching TRBD1 or TRBD2 (5 bases each). The germline V and J ends were trimmed by 1 base and 5 bases, with 18 bases remaining between them. This CDR3 spans 16 amino acids. Germline V gene data show CDR1 as SGHAT and CDR2 as FQDESV (reference sequence). CDR3 in DNA: TGTGCCAGCAGCTTAGTCGGCGTAGGGGAGAGCGACGAGCAGTACTTC. This gives the protein CASSLVGVGESDEQYF.

The rearrangement links TRBV20-1 to TRBJ1-1; 7 bases match TRBD1. Germline trimming cut 1 base from V and 1 base from J; bases unmatched to any gene: 6. Germline V gene lookup returns CDR1 DFQATT and CDR2 SNEGSKA (reference sequence). The CDR3 consists of 15 residues. The CDR3 protein is CSARGGTVTNTEAFF. The CDR3 coding sequence is TGCAGTGCTAGAGGGGGGACAGTAACGAACACTGAAGCTTTCTTT.

The chain couples TRBV28 to TRBJ2-1; 10 bases align to TRBD2. This CDR3 is 15 amino acids long. V was pared by 8 bases and J by 10 bases, with 14 bases of the junction left unmatched. Looked up from germline, CDR1 is MDHEN and CDR2 is SYDVKM. CDR3 sequence (DNA): TGTGCCAGCGACTTCGGGACTAGCGTTATTCGGGAGCAGTTCTTC. Translation: CASDFGTSVIREQFF. The full variable domain, completed using reference TRBV28 and TRBJ2-1, is DVKVTQSSRYLVKRTGEKVFLECVQDMDHENMFWYRQDPGLGLRLIYFSYDVKMKEKGDIPEGYSVSREKKERFSLILESASTNQTSMYLCASDFGTSVIREQFFGPGTRLTVL.

This clonotype was found many times. The J gene is TRBJ1-1, the V gene TRBV27; D not certain. This CDR3 has 14 amino acids. The ends were cut back, 3 bases at V and 4 bases at J, with 12 bases in the middle. Germline loops: CDR1 MNHEY, CDR2 SMNVEV (reference sequence). The CDR3 loop reads CASSFGGGSTEAFF. The CDR3, as DNA: TGTGCCAGCAGTTTCGGTGGAGGTTCCACTGAAGCTTTCTTT.

A few counts support this clonotype. This rearrangement joins TRBV6-5 to TRBJ2-7; 8 bases align to TRBD1. The V and J ends lost 0 bases and 7 bases, in that order; junction bases with no gene match: 5. Germline V gene lookup returns CDR1 MNHEY and CDR2 SVGAGI. The CDR3 covers 14 residues. CDR3 amino acids: CASSYSRGPGEQYF. The CDR3 DNA follows: TGTGCCAGCAGTTACTCCAGGGGGCCGGGAGAGCAGTACTTC.

This clonotype has just one count. CDR3 residues: CASNLGQPIYGYTF. In DNA, the CDR3 is TGCGCCAGCAACCTAGGACAGCCGATCTATGGCTACACCTTC. The chain couples TRBV5-1 to TRBJ1-2, with D perhaps TRBD1 (6 bases). Germline assignment: CDR1 SGHRS and CDR2 YFSETQ. CDR3 length: 14 residues. Between the trimmed V and J ends, which lost 6 bases and 4 bases, there was a span of 16 bases.

The chain recombines TRBV28 with TRBJ1-1; D possibly corresponds to TRBD1 (6 bases). CDR3 length: 14 residues. Germline CDR1 and CDR2: MDHEN and SYDVKM. V lost 1 base and J lost 6, with 12 bases in between. The CDR3 nucleotides read TGTGCCAGCAGTTTATATCGGGGGGGGCCTGAAGCTTTCTTT. This gives the protein CASSLYRGGPEAFF.